The rows below give T cell receptor beta chains drawn from one sample of a study of blood T cells in healthy people across ages. TCRdb passed the 5' RACE reads through MiXCR, listing each CDR3 protein once. Counted here are some 1.7 million distinct CDR3 sequences, approximately 30% occurring once; the ten biggest clones make up 7% to 9%. The sample taken for sequencing was blood. Receptors were obtained from a woman aged 25 to 39 in good health. Both conserved end residues are part of each CDR3. Each record gives: J gene, V gene, clone size, D gene, CDR3 DNA, CDR3 protein. The D gene is left open where the match is weak. Clone size is stated in some rows and not others, as once, few, many or a class when expanded.

J gene: TRBJ1-6; V gene: TRBV7-2; clone size: -; D gene: -; CDR3 DNA: TGTGCCAACAGCTTAGTCGGGGGAGGCGGTTCACCCCTCCACTTT; CDR3 protein: CANSLVGGGGSPLHF
J gene: TRBJ1-2; V gene: TRBV18; clone size: -; D gene: -; CDR3 DNA: TGTGCCAGCTCACCCGGCGATAACTATGACTACACCTTC; CDR3 protein: CASSPGDNYDYTF
J gene: TRBJ2-1; V gene: TRBV2; clone size: -; D gene: TRBD2; CDR3 DNA: TGTGCCAGGGCAGTGGCTAGCGGGTCCATTTCCTACAATGAGCAGTTCTTC; CDR3 protein: CARAVASGSISYNEQFF
J gene: TRBJ2-7; V gene: TRBV20-1; clone size: -; D gene: -; CDR3 DNA: TGCAGTGCTCAAGAGGGCGGGCGAAGCTCCTACGAGAAGTACTTC; CDR3 protein: CSAQEGGRSSYEKYF
J gene: TRBJ2-4; V gene: TRBV28; clone size: -; D gene: -; CDR3 DNA: TGTGCCAGCAGGGGGTATTTAGACATTCAGTACTTC; CDR3 protein: CASRGYLDIQYF
J gene: TRBJ1-2; V gene: TRBV29-1; clone size: few; D gene: -; CDR3 DNA: TGCAGCGTTGACCACGGGGGAAGCTACACCTTC; CDR3 protein: CSVDHGGSYTF
J gene: TRBJ1-1; V gene: TRBV7-8; clone size: few; D gene: -; CDR3 DNA: TGTGCCAGCATGGCAGGTGTGAACACTGAAGCTTTCTTT; CDR3 protein: CASMAGVNTEAFF
J gene: TRBJ1-4; V gene: TRBV4-2; clone size: -; D gene: TRBD1; CDR3 DNA: TGTGCCAGCAGCCAAGATCGGGCACAGGGGTCTGGGAAACTGTTTTTT; CDR3 protein: CASSQDRAQGSGKLFF
J gene: TRBJ2-1; V gene: TRBV5-1; clone size: many; D gene: -; CDR3 DNA: TGCGCCAGCAGCTTGGTTCAGGGGAACGTCGATGAGCAGTTCTTC; CDR3 protein: CASSLVQGNVDEQFF
J gene: TRBJ2-3; V gene: TRBV2; clone size: -; D gene: TRBD2; CDR3 DNA: TGTGCCAGCATTGGGGAGGGGCGCACAGATACGCAGTATTTT; CDR3 protein: CASIGEGRTDTQYF
J gene: TRBJ2-3; V gene: TRBV20-1; clone size: -; D gene: -; CDR3 DNA: TGCAGTGCTAGACTCGGGAGCACAGATACGCAGTATTTT; CDR3 protein: CSARLGSTDTQYF
J gene: TRBJ2-2; V gene: TRBV4-3; clone size: -; D gene: TRBD1; CDR3 DNA: TGCGCCAGCAGTCCGATACAGGGGTCGGACACCGGGGAGCTGTTTTTT; CDR3 protein: CASSPIQGSDTGELFF
J gene: TRBJ1-4; V gene: TRBV25-1; clone size: few; D gene: TRBD1; CDR3 DNA: TGTGCCAGCAGTGAATATTCCGGGACAGTAGAGGAAAAACTGTTTTTT; CDR3 protein: CASSEYSGTVEEKLFF
J gene: TRBJ2-4; V gene: TRBV2; clone size: few; D gene: TRBD2; CDR3 DNA: TGTGCCAGCAGGGCGGGACTAGCGGGAAGGGGGAACATTCAGTACTTC; CDR3 protein: CASRAGLAGRGNIQYF
J gene: TRBJ2-5; V gene: TRBV2; clone size: -; D gene: -; CDR3 DNA: TGTGCCAGTTCGGACGGGGACGGGACCCAAGAGACCCAGTACTTC; CDR3 protein: CASSDGDGTQETQYF
J gene: TRBJ2-7; V gene: TRBV6-5; clone size: many; D gene: -; CDR3 DNA: TGTGCCAGCGACCCTTCCTACGAGCAGTACTTC; CDR3 protein: CASDPSYEQYF
J gene: TRBJ1-2; V gene: TRBV25-1; clone size: -; D gene: -; CDR3 DNA: TGTGCCAGCCGGTTGGGGCCCAACTATGGCTACACCTTC; CDR3 protein: CASRLGPNYGYTF
J gene: TRBJ2-1; V gene: TRBV4-2; clone size: few; D gene: -; CDR3 DNA: TGTGCCAGCAGCCAAGTCCGGGGCAGCCCGTCTAACAATGAGCAGTTCTTC; CDR3 protein: CASSQVRGSPSNNEQFF
J gene: TRBJ2-7; V gene: TRBV4-1; clone size: -; D gene: -; CDR3 DNA: TGCGCCAGCAGCCAAAGGGGAACAGGCCTCGAGCAGTACTTC; CDR3 protein: CASSQRGTGLEQYF
J gene: TRBJ1-1; V gene: TRBV20-1; clone size: -; D gene: -; CDR3 DNA: TGCAGTGCAGGCACCCCGGGACGGGTAGCTTTCTTT; CDR3 protein: CSAGTPGRVAFF
J gene: TRBJ1-1; V gene: TRBV20-1; clone size: -; D gene: -; CDR3 DNA: TGCAGTGCGGGACACCTCCTAAGTGGAGGGTCTGAAGCTTTCTTT; CDR3 protein: CSAGHLLSGGSEAFF
J gene: TRBJ2-5; V gene: TRBV5-6; clone size: few; D gene: TRBD2; CDR3 DNA: TGTGCCAGCAGCCCCCGGGGTAGCGGGAGGGGGGAGACCCAGTACTTC; CDR3 protein: CASSPRGSGRGETQYF
J gene: TRBJ1-4; V gene: TRBV5-1; clone size: -; D gene: -; CDR3 DNA: TGCGCCAGCAGCCAAATTTCAACTAATGAAAAACTGTTTTTT; CDR3 protein: CASSQISTNEKLFF
J gene: TRBJ2-7; V gene: TRBV12-3/TRBV12-4; clone size: -; D gene: TRBD2; CDR3 DNA: TGTGCCAGCAGTGACTGGAGATTGAGCGGGAGCTACGAGCAGTACTTC; CDR3 protein: CASSDWRLSGSYEQYF
J gene: TRBJ2-3; V gene: TRBV9; clone size: -; D gene: -; CDR3 DNA: TGTGCCAGCAGCTCCCCGGAAGTGGATCTAGCTCCCACAGATACGCAGTATTTT; CDR3 protein: CASSSPEVDLAPTDTQYF
J gene: TRBJ2-7; V gene: TRBV20-1; clone size: few; D gene: -; CDR3 DNA: TGCAGTGCTAGAGATCCGCGGGGTGAACCACAGGCCCAGTACTTC; CDR3 protein: CSARDPRGEPQAQYF
J gene: TRBJ2-1; V gene: TRBV18; clone size: many; D gene: -; CDR3 DNA: TGTGCCAGCTCACCACCGGGCAGAGAGAATGAGCAGTTCTTC; CDR3 protein: CASSPPGRENEQFF
J gene: TRBJ1-3; V gene: TRBV3-1; clone size: -; D gene: -; CDR3 DNA: TGTGCCAGCAGCCAAGAAAACAGACCTTCTGGAAACACCATATATTTT; CDR3 protein: CASSQENRPSGNTIYF
J gene: TRBJ1-2; V gene: TRBV7-9; clone size: few; D gene: -; CDR3 DNA: TGTGCCAGCACCACGGAGGGGGGGTATGATGGCTACACCTTC; CDR3 protein: CASTTEGGYDGYTF
J gene: TRBJ1-2; V gene: TRBV3-1; clone size: -; D gene: -; CDR3 DNA: TGTGCCAGCAGCCAAAGTCGGGGCTACACCTTC; CDR3 protein: CASSQSRGYTF
J gene: TRBJ2-7; V gene: TRBV20-1; clone size: many; D gene: -; CDR3 DNA: TGCAGTGCGGTCAAGCGCGGTTTGGTGGGGCAGTACTTC; CDR3 protein: CSAVKRGLVGQYF
J gene: TRBJ1-2; V gene: TRBV4-1; clone size: many; D gene: -; CDR3 DNA: TGCGCCAGCAGCCAAGAGAAGGGGGTGAATGGCTACACCTTC; CDR3 protein: CASSQEKGVNGYTF
J gene: TRBJ1-1; V gene: TRBV14; clone size: -; D gene: -; CDR3 DNA: TGTGCCAGCAGCCAAGAGGGAGGACAGAACACTGAAGCTTTCTTT; CDR3 protein: CASSQEGGQNTEAFF
J gene: TRBJ2-1; V gene: TRBV28; clone size: -; D gene: -; CDR3 DNA: TGTGCCAGCAGGACTCCGGGAACTACCTACAATGAGCAGTTCTTC; CDR3 protein: CASRTPGTTYNEQFF
J gene: TRBJ1-2; V gene: TRBV29-1; clone size: -; D gene: -; CDR3 DNA: TGCAGCGCCGAACAGGGAAACTATGGCTACACCTTC; CDR3 protein: CSAEQGNYGYTF
J gene: TRBJ2-2; V gene: TRBV5-1; clone size: -; D gene: -; CDR3 DNA: TGCGCCAGCAGCATCGGGGGCGGGAACACCGGGGAGCTGTTTTTT; CDR3 protein: CASSIGGGNTGELFF
J gene: TRBJ2-6; V gene: TRBV24-1; clone size: few; D gene: TRBD2; CDR3 DNA: TGTGCCACCAGTGATCCTGTGGCCGGGACTAGCACTGGGGCCAACGTCCTGACTTTC; CDR3 protein: CATSDPVAGTSTGANVLTF
J gene: TRBJ2-5; V gene: TRBV30; clone size: -; D gene: -; CDR3 DNA: TGTGCCTGGCAGACCGGGGACAAACAAGAGACCCAGTACTTC; CDR3 protein: CAWQTGDKQETQYF